The rows below give T cell receptor beta chains drawn from one sample of a study of T cell changes during pregnancy in multiple sclerosis. This table comes from immunoSEQ multiplex PCR, and its TCRdb copy is limited to in-frame clones, with some not included. There are roughly 66,000 clones in the sample; about 92% occur only once, and under 2.5% lies in the top ten. The sequences come from peripheral blood, collected in the first trimester of pregnancy. The source is a female donor with multiple sclerosis, enrolled in a pregnancy study. CDR3s include the opening cysteine and the closing phenylalanine or tryptophan. The D gene is left open where the match is weak. For some rows the clone size is stated as once, few or many, or as a class when expanded; others skip it.

size	D	V	J	CDR3	DNA
NA	NA	TRBV19	TRBJ2-1	CASSIPHRYNEQFF	TGTGCCAGTAGTATCCCCCACAGATACAATGAGCAGTTCTTC
NA	TRBD2	TRBV27	TRBJ2-3	CASSPSGRTDTQYF	TGTGCCAGCAGTCCCAGCGGGAGGACAGATACGCAGTATTTT
NA	NA	TRBV7-2	TRBJ1-2	CASSLDSSRYGYTF	TGTGCCAGCAGCTTAGACAGCTCCCGCTATGGCTACACCTTC
NA	NA	TRBV19	TRBJ1-2	CASSIRQGGSGYTF	TGTGCCAGTAGTATTCGGCAGGGTGGTTCTGGCTACACCTTC
NA	NA	TRBV5-1	TRBJ1-1	CASSPGDNTEAFF	TGCGCCAGCAGTCCGGGGGATAACACTGAAGCTTTCTTT
NA	TRBD2	TRBV2	TRBJ2-1	CASRSTSGLNEQFF	TGTGCCAGCAGATCGACTAGCGGGCTAAATGAGCAGTTCTTC
NA	NA	TRBV11-2	TRBJ2-5	CASSLDKRAGELETQYF	TGTGCCAGCAGCTTAGATAAGAGGGCAGGTGAATTGGAGACCCAGTACTTC
few	NA	TRBV30	TRBJ1-5	CAWSVGGASSNQPQHF	TGTGCCTGGAGTGTAGGTGGGGCCAGCAGTAATCAGCCCCAGCATTTT
NA	TRBD2	TRBV5-1	TRBJ2-3	CASRPREGIGSDTQYF	TGCGCCAGCAGGCCCCGGGAGGGGATTGGGTCAGATACGCAGTATTTT
NA	NA	TRBV5-1	TRBJ2-4	CASSLDGGTKNIQYF	TGCGCCAGCAGCTTGGATGGGGGGACTAAAAACATTCAGTACTTC
NA	TRBD2	TRBV4-3	TRBJ2-3	CASSQAGLAGPLSTDTQYF	TGCGCCAGCAGCCAAGCGGGGCTAGCGGGGCCCCTTAGCACAGATACGCAGTATTTT
NA	NA	TRBV9	TRBJ2-1	CASSVSDYHNEQFF	TGTGCCAGCAGCGTAAGTGACTACCACAATGAGCAGTTCTTC
NA	TRBD1	TRBV5-1	TRBJ1-1	CASSRRGRDTEAFF	TGCGCCAGCAGCCGTAGGGGGCGTGACACTGAAGCTTTCTTT
many	TRBD2	TRBV25-1	TRBJ2-7	CASSETAGGSSSNEQYF	TGTGCCAGCAGTGAAACAGCGGGAGGATCCTCCTCCAACGAGCAGTACTTC
NA	NA	TRBV28	TRBJ1-1	CASSLGTSKGRAFF	TGTGCCAGCAGTTTAGGGACTTCCAAAGGTCGGGCTTTCTTT
once	NA	TRBV10-3	TRBJ2-1	CAIRTDSRDEQFF	TGTGCCATCAGAACGGACAGTCGTGATGAGCAGTTCTTC
NA	NA	TRBV19	TRBJ2-7	CASSAGLPDYEQYF	TGTGCCAGTAGTGCGGGACTTCCCGACTACGAGCAGTACTTC
NA	TRBD1	TRBV29-1	TRBJ1-4	CSVPGQHEEKLFF	TGCAGCGTTCCGGGACAGCATGAGGAAAAACTGTTTTTT
NA	NA	TRBV5-1	TRBJ2-5	CASSHIPGMETQYF	TGCGCCAGCAGCCATATCCCGGGGATGGAGACCCAGTACTTC
NA	NA	TRBV7-9	TRBJ1-1	CASSLAGRLNTEAFF	TGTGCCAGCAGCTTAGCGGGCAGGTTGAACACTGAAGCTTTCTTT
NA	TRBD2	TRBV30	TRBJ2-1	CAWSATSGLLRIPTDEQFF	TGTGCCTGGAGTGCGACTAGCGGGCTCCTAAGGATACCTACTGATGAGCAGTTCTTC
NA	NA	TRBV11-3	TRBJ2-7	CASSSGGPGLSTAEQYF	TGTGCCAGCAGCTCAGGAGGGCCCGGCCTGTCAACCGCCGAGCAGTACTTC
NA	NA	TRBV19	TRBJ2-3	CASSSGDTQYF	TGTGCCAGTTCGAGTGGAGATACGCAGTATTTT
NA	TRBD2	TRBV29-1	TRBJ2-1	CSVDGAGSTYNEQFF	TGCAGCGTTGATGGAGCGGGGAGTACCTACAATGAGCAGTTCTTC
NA	TRBD2	TRBV2	TRBJ2-1	CASSEDVAGNNEQFF	TGTGCCAGCAGCGAGGACGTAGCGGGAAACAATGAGCAGTTCTTC
once	NA	TRBV7-3	TRBJ2-1	CASSPGYGEQFF	TGTGCCAGCAGCCCAGGGTACGGTGAGCAGTTCTTC
NA	NA	TRBV27	TRBJ2-1	CASSLKFRELDRNEQFF	TGTGCCAGCAGTTTAAAGTTCCGGGAATTAGATAGGAATGAGCAGTTCTTC
NA	TRBD2	TRBV5-6	TRBJ2-5	CASSAVAREGRETQYF	TGTGCCAGCAGCGCGGTAGCCCGGGAGGGCCGGGAGACCCAGTACTTC
NA	NA	TRBV5-3	TRBJ2-7	CARSLRDCLDEQYF	TGTGCCAGAAGTCTCCGGGACTGCCTGGACGAGCAGTACTTC
NA	NA	TRBV7-6	TRBJ2-2	CASSLALFLAKNTGELFF	TGTGCCAGCAGCTTAGCGCTGTTCCTAGCGAAGAACACCGGGGAGCTGTTTTTT
NA	NA	TRBV12-2	TRBJ2-5	CASPPSGRAGTQYF	TGTGCAAGTCCGCCCTCGGGCCGGGCGGGGACCCAGTACTTC
NA	TRBD2	TRBV7-2	TRBJ2-3	CASSFTSGRTDTQYF	TGTGCCAGCAGCTTCACTAGCGGGAGGACAGATACGCAGTATTTT
NA	NA	TRBV19	TRBJ1-1	CASSRADINTEAFF	TGTGCCAGTAGTAGGGCAGATATCAACACTGAAGCTTTCTTT
NA	TRBD1	TRBV4-2	TRBJ1-2	CASSQGSPGQGASGYTF	TGTGCCAGCAGCCAAGGGTCCCCGGGACAGGGGGCGAGTGGCTACACCTTC
NA	TRBD2	TRBV27	TRBJ2-1	CASSLPASGRDEQFF	TGTGCCAGCAGTCTCCCAGCTAGCGGGAGAGATGAGCAGTTCTTC
NA	NA	TRBV30	TRBJ2-2	CAWSVLFDTGELFF	TGTGCCTGGAGTGTACTTTTTGACACCGGGGAGCTGTTTTTT
NA	NA	TRBV6-6	TRBJ2-2	CASSHGSRGAGELFF	TGTGCCAGCAGCCACGGGTCAAGGGGTGCCGGGGAGCTGTTTTTT
NA	NA	TRBV29-1	TRBJ1-2	CSTWTANYGYTF	TGCAGCACCTGGACAGCTAACTATGGCTACACCTTC
NA	NA	TRBV19	TRBJ2-7	CASSIGRSYEQYF	TGTGCCAGTAGTATAGGAAGGAGCTACGAGCAGTACTTC
NA	TRBD1	TRBV5-1	TRBJ1-1	CASSSGQGNLAGNTEAFF	TGCGCCAGCAGCTCCGGACAGGGGAACCTTGCAGGGAACACTGAAGCTTTCTTT
NA	TRBD1	TRBV28	TRBJ1-5	CASSPWTGGGYSNQPQHF	TGTGCCAGCAGTCCGTGGACAGGAGGCGGGTATAGCAATCAGCCCCAGCATTTT
NA	TRBD1	TRBV27	TRBJ2-7	CASSTTSGTARWGQYF	TGTGCCAGCAGTACTACCTCCGGGACAGCGCGGTGGGGGCAGTACTTC
NA	NA	TRBV18	TRBJ1-1	CASSPDTLGLKNTEAFF	TGTGCCAGCTCACCGGATACGTTGGGGCTGAAGAACACTGAAGCTTTCTTT
NA	TRBD1	TRBV6-5	TRBJ2-5	CASRPSGQGRGAQYF	TGTGCCAGCAGACCCTCGGGACAGGGTCGGGGGGCCCAGTACTTC
once	NA	TRBV9	TRBJ1-3	CASSVAAQGNTIYF	TGTGCCAGCAGCGTAGCTGCCCAGGGCAACACCATATATTTT
NA	TRBD1	TRBV19	TRBJ2-7	CASSTPTRQGWYEQYF	TGTGCCAGTAGTACCCCCACCCGACAGGGTTGGTACGAGCAGTACTTC
NA	TRBD1	TRBV28	TRBJ2-1	CASSSPTGSNEQFF	TGTGCCAGCAGTTCGCCGACAGGGTCCAATGAGCAGTTCTTC
NA	TRBD2	TRBV29-1	TRBJ2-7	CSGLAGGFNEQYF	TGCAGCGGGCTAGCGGGAGGTTTTAACGAGCAGTACTTC
NA	TRBD1	TRBV9	TRBJ2-1	CASSVGTGINEQFF	TGTGCCAGCAGCGTAGGGACAGGGATCAATGAGCAGTTCTTC
NA	NA	TRBV7-6	TRBJ1-3	CASSPGAIKTGGNTIYF	TGTGCCAGCAGCCCTGGGGCTATCAAGACGGGCGGAAACACCATATATTTT